Following are 17 T cell receptor beta chains from one sample sequenced in a study of blood T cell repertoires in COVID-19. TCRdb's table, derived via immunoSEQ multiplex PCR, lists solely in-frame clones and lacks some. The data show about 190,000 clones, with around 73% seen just once and about 18% held by the top ten. The sample comprised PBMCs or T cells enriched from blood (not recorded which). All receptors derive from a woman aged 45 to 65 who had recovered from COVID-19.

This sequence joins TRBV24-1 and TRBJ2-2, with 8 bases that match TRBD1. The CDR3 is 12 amino acids. J was trimmed by 5 bases and V by 9 bases; bases with no gene match: 1. The germline gives CDR1 KGHDR, CDR2 SFDVKD. CDR3 bases: TGTGCCACCTGGACAGGGACCGGGGAGCTGTTTTTT. It specifies CATWTGTGELFF.

The chain has TRBV19 and TRBJ2-5; 8 nucleotides agree with TRBD1. From germline, CDR1 is LNHDA and CDR2 SQIVND (reference sequence). This CDR3 region has 15 residues. Unmatched junction bases numbered 9, after V lost 4 bases and J lost 5 bases. The CDR3 spells CASSKDGQGLETQYF. The CDR3 bases are TGTGCCAGTAGTAAAGACGGACAGGGCCTGGAGACCCAGTACTTC.

The V call is TRBV19, the J call TRBJ2-3; TRBD2 aligns across 13 bases. J was trimmed by 8 bases and V by 4 bases; bases with no gene match: 6. Germline lookup yields CDR1 LNHDA and CDR2 SQIVND (reference sequence). The CDR3 consists of 15 residues. CDR3 region: CASSTTSGRAGTQYF. As DNA, the CDR3 is TGTGCCAGTAGTACCACTAGCGGGAGGGCCGGTACGCAGTATTTT.

The J gene is TRBJ1-1, the V gene TRBV7-8, with TRBD1 matching over 9 bases. Germline trimming cut 2 bases from V and 4 bases from J; bases unmatched to any gene: 14. This CDR3 is built from 18 residues. CDR1 and CDR2 (germline): SGHVS, FQNEAQ. CDR3 amino acids: CASSLTGTGPLSGTEAFF. In nucleotides, the CDR3 is TGTGCCAGCAGCTTAACCGGGACAGGGCCCCTTTCGGGCACTGAAGCTTTCTTT.

The rearrangement links TRBV7-2 to TRBJ2-1; 10 bases match TRBD2. The germline gives CDR1 SGHTA, CDR2 FQGNSA. The V segment lost 8 bases and the J segment 9 bases; nucleotides outside the gene matches: 10. This CDR3 comprises 14 residues. CDR3: CASGSSGRLGEQFF. Here the CDR3 DNA reads TGTGCCAGCGGCTCTAGCGGGAGATTAGGTGAGCAGTTCTTC.

The gene calls are TRBV6-5 and TRBJ2-2; 15 bases agree with TRBD2. Per germline, CDR1 MNHEY and CDR2 SVGAGI. The CDR3 spans 16 residues. V shed 2 bases and J 5 bases; nucleotides not matched to a gene: 0. The CDR3 DNA sequence: TGTGCCAGCAGTTACGGACTAGCGGGGGGGACCGGGGAGCTGTTTTTT. Translating it yields CASSYGLAGGTGELFF.

This clone was detected only a few times. The chain joins TRBV6-2 or TRBV6-3 to TRBJ2-7; 9 bases map to TRBD1. Germline-derived CDR1 and CDR2 are MNHEY and SVGEGT. Trimming at V came to 2 bases and at J to 6 bases, leaving 5 bases not matched to a gene. CDR3 length: 14 amino acids. The CDR3 DNA is TGTGCCAGCAGTTACGCGGACAGGGGTGGCGAGCAGTACTTC. Its protein product is CASSYADRGGEQYF.

The V call is TRBV29-1, the J call TRBJ1-1; D not certain. The germline V and J ends were trimmed by 7 bases and 1 base, with 10 bases remaining between them. The CDR3 is made up of 12 amino acids. The germline V gene encodes CDR1 SQVTM and CDR2 ANQGSEA. CDR3 amino acids: CSAGTGNTEAFF. CDR3 coding DNA: TGCAGCGCAGGAACGGGGAACACTGAAGCTTTCTTT.

The rearrangement uses TRBV5-5 and TRBJ2-1; 7 positions agree with TRBD2. After removal of 5 bases from V and 4 bases from J, the junction contained 12 bases not matched to a gene. The germline CDR1 and CDR2 sequences are SGHKS and YYEKEE (reference sequence). The CDR3 has 16 residues. The CDR3 loop is CASRTTWEGPYNEQFF. CDR3 nucleotide sequence: TGTGCCAGCAGGACGACGTGGGAGGGGCCTTACAATGAGCAGTTCTTC.

This chain uses TRBV27 with TRBJ2-2; D gene ambiguous. Per the germline V gene, CDR1 is MNHEY and CDR2 is SMNVEV (reference sequence). The CDR3 consists of 16 residues. Between the trimmed V and J ends, which lost 3 bases and 6 bases, there was a span of 17 bases. The CDR3 region has the DNA TGTGCCAGCAGTTTGAGGCGGCGAGGTCCCTCCGGGGAGCTGTTTTTT. This translates into CASSLRRRGPSGELFF.

This chain joins TRBV5-1 and TRBJ2-1, with 7 bases identical to TRBD2. From germline, CDR1 is SGHRS and CDR2 YFSETQ. After removal of 0 bases from V and 9 bases from J, the junction contained 9 bases not matched to a gene. The CDR3 is 15 amino acids. The CDR3 sequence is CASSLGWREYGEQFF. The CDR3 nucleotides are TGCGCCAGCAGCTTGGGGTGGCGGGAGTACGGTGAGCAGTTCTTC. Drawing the rest from reference TRBV5-1 and TRBJ2-1, the complete variable domain is KAGVTQTPRYLIKTRGQQVTLSCSPISGHRSVSWYQQTPGQGLQFLFEYFSETQRNKGNFPGRFSGRQFSNSRSEMNVSTLELGDSALYLCASSLGWREYGEQFFGPGTRLTVL.

The chain is built from TRBV4-1 and TRBJ2-1, with TRBD2 identical over 13 bases. V shed 4 bases, J shed 9 bases, and the junction held 6 bases outside the gene matches. Looked up from germline, CDR1 is MGHRA and CDR2 is YSYEKL. The CDR3 extends over 15 amino acids. The CDR3 coding sequence is TGCGCCAGCAGCCCCGGACTAGCGGGAGCTAGTGAGCAGTTCTTC. Encoded protein: CASSPGLAGASEQFF.

The V call is TRBV12-3 or TRBV12-4, the J call TRBJ1-2, with D possibly TRBD1 on 5 matching bases. The CDR3 is 13 amino acids. Deletions cut 3 bases from V and 5 bases from J, with 10 bases between. CDR3 DNA sequence: TGTGCCAGCAGTTTCCAGGGAACTTATGGCTACACCTTC. This gives the protein CASSFQGTYGYTF.

The gene calls are TRBV28 and TRBJ1-4; the D gene is possibly TRBD1 (5 bases). The CDR3 has 12 amino acids. V was cut by 8 bases and J by 4 bases, with 8 bases left in between. Germline V gene lookup returns CDR1 MDHEN and CDR2 SYDVKM. The CDR3 spells CASDQGNEKLFF. CDR3 DNA: TGTGCCAGCGATCAGGGTAATGAAAAACTGTTTTTT.

The V call is TRBV18, the J call TRBJ1-4; no clear D. Trimming removed 3 bases from V and 0 bases from J, with 17 bases in between. The CDR3 has 18 amino acids. Germline V gives CDR1 KGHSH, CDR2 LQKENI. The CDR3 protein is CASSPAPRFGATNEKLFF. Written as DNA, the CDR3 is TGTGCCAGCTCACCGGCCCCGAGGTTTGGAGCAACTAATGAAAAACTGTTTTTT.

In regard to this clone: Its ends do not fully match the called genes, so a read error is possible. The V and J genes are TRBV12-3 or TRBV12-4 and TRBJ2-7; 9 positions agree with TRBD2. The CDR3 consists of 12 residues. The DNA for the CDR3 is TGTGCCAGCAGTTCCGGCGGGAGGGTCCCCAATTTC. Protein sequence: CASSSGGRVPNF.

V gene TRBV12-3 or TRBV12-4 combines with J gene TRBJ2-2; no clear D. The CDR3 is 12 residues long. The V end lost 7 bases, the J end lost 3 bases, and 6 bases lay between the germline ends. The CDR3 bases are TGTGCCAGCACTATATACACCGGGGAGCTGTTTTTT. Encoded protein: CASTIYTGELFF.